The clone carrying this T cell receptor beta chain was counted many times. Its cognate antigen is unknown. The data derive from a study of T-cell reconstitution after alpha-beta-depleted transplantation in children. Findings and caveats of the study: T cells produced anew were the main source of T-cell counts and diversity one year after transplant. Recipient T cells and thymic progenitors that survived were the source of the high TCRbeta diversity seen at day 60 in some patients.

Library preparation (for TCRbeta) was performed with unique molecular identifiers. TCRdb reprocessed the PCR reads via MiXCR and lists one record per CDR3 protein. The sample has over 450,000 distinct CDR3 sequences, roughly a tenth seen once. The germline gives CDR1 MNHEY, CDR2 SMNVEV (reference sequence). This CDR3 has 14 residues. V was cut by 7 bases and J by 7 bases, with 17 bases left in between. Sequencing was performed on PBMCs, taken before TCRalphabeta/CD19-depleted stem cell transplant. This TCR derives from a child aged 2 to 10 with inherited bone marrow failure, due to receive a stem cell transplant. The chain carries TRBV27 and TRBJ1-5; tentatively, D is TRBD1 (5 bases). The CDR3: CASTVRGGWQPQHF. CDR3 sequence (DNA): TGTGCCAGCACCGTCCGGGGGGGTTGGCAGCCCCAGCATTTT.